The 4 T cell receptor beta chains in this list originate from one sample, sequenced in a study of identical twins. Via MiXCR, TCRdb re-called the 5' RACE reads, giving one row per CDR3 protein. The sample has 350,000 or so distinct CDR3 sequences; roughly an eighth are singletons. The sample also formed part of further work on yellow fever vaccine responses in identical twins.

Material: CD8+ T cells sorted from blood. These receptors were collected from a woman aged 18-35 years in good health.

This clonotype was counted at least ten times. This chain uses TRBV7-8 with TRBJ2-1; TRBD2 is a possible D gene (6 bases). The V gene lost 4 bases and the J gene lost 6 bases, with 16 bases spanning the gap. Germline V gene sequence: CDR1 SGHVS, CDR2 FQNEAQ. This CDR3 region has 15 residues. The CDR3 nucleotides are TGTGCCAGCAGCTCGGGGGTCCCTTCAGCCAATGAGCAGTTCTTC. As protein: CASSSGVPSANEQFF.

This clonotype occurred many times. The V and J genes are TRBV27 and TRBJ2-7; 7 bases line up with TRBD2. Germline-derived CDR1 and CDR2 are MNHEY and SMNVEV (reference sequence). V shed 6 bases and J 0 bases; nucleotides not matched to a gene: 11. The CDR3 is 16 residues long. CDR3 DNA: TGTGCCAGCAGCCCTTTGGGGGGACTAAGCTCCTACGAGCAGTACTTC. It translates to CASSPLGGLSSYEQYF.

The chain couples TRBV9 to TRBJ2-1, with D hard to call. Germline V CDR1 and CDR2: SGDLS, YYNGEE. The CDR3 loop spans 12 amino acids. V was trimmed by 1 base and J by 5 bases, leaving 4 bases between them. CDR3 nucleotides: TGTGCCAGCAGCGTAAAGCACAATGAGCAGTTCTTC. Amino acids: CASSVKHNEQFF.

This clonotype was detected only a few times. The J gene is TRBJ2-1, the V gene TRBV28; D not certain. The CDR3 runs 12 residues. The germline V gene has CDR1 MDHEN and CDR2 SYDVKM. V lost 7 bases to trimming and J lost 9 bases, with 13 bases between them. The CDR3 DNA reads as TGTGCCAGCAAGCCGGGCCCCCGTGAGCAGTTCTTC. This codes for CASKPGPREQFF.